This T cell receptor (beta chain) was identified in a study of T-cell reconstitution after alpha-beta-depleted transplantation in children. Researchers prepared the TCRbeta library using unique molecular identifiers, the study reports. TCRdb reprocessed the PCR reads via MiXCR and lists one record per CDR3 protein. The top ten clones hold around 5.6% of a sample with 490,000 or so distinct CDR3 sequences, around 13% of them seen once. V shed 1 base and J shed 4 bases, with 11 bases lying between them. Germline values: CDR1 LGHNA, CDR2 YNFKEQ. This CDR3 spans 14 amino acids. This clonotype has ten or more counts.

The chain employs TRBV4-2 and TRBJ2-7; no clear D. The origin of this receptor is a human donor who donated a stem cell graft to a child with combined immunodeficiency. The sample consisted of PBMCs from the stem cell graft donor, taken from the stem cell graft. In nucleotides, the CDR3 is TGTGCCAGCAGCCAAGCGACCGCTGAGTACGAGCAGTACTTC. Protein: CASSQATAEYEQYF.